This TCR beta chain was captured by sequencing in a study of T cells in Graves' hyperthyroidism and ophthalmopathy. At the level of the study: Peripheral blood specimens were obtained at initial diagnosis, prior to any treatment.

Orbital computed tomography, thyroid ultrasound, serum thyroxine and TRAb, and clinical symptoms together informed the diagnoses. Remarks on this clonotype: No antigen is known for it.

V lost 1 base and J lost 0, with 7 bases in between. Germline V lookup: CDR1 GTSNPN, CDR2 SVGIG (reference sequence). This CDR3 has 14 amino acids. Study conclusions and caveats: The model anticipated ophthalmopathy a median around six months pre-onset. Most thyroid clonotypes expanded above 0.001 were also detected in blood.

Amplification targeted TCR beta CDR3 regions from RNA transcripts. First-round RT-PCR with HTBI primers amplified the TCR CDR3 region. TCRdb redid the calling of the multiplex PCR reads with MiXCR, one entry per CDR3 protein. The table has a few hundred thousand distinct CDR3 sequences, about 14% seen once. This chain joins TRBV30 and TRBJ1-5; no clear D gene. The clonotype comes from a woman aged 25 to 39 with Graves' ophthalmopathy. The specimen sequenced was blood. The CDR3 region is CAWSGGYSNQPQHF. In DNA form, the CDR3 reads TGTGCCTGGAGTGGGGGATATAGCAATCAGCCCCAGCATTTT.